This T cell receptor beta chain was recovered during a study of T cell repertoires in cytomegalovirus infection (dated by TCRdb to between 2017 and 2020). Background on the whole study: Peptide stimulations targeted recently identified HLA-C-restricted CMV epitopes, whose presentation resists viral immunomodulation, together with well-studied HLA-B-restricted epitopes. Because public TCR beta signatures pointed to carriage of CMV infection together with the matching HLA type, the HLA type of each donor mattered for the analysis. Study-wide findings and limitations: Cumulative frequency of public TCR beta family members discriminated carriers of CMV infection plus the relevant HLA type in this cohort and an independent approximately 350-donor cohort. The ex vivo response was dominated by HLA-C-restricted CMV-specific TCR beta clonotypes, which also provided the single most frequent clonotype in two of eight donors.

What this sample's treatment or condition label stands for: in vitro stimulation with specific CMV peptide epitopes to enrich CMV-specific T cells. Comment on this clonotype: It lacks a known antigen. Base qualities are missing; no much larger clone stands one base away.

The junction shows trimming of 5 bases on V and 1 base on J, plus 17 bases between the germline ends. The germline V gene supplies CDR1 MDHEN and CDR2 SYDVKM. The CDR3 contains 16 residues, cysteine and phenylalanine counted. CDR3 DNA is the only sequence kept; it has 48 bases, read in frame from the first base. The instrument was an Illumina HiSeq 1500. The public reads were reanalyzed by TCRdb: fastp trimming at Q25, MiXCR alignment, in-frame beta chains only. Each CDR3 protein gets just one entry, which takes the most common genes and DNA from the rows behind it. Counted in this sample were approximately 340,000 distinct CDR3 sequences; approximately 32% of them appeared once. The ten biggest clones cover around 18% of the sample.

The origin of this receptor is a human donor in good health (CMV status not recorded). Some clones in this sample may be carry-over from other donors' samples. The chain couples TRBV28 to TRBJ2-5, and perhaps TRBD1 as D gene, on 6 matching bases. The sample here was cultured PBMCs, taken from culture after CMV antigen stimulation. The DNA sequence follows: TGTGCCAGCAGTGGGATTGTGTGGGACACCCAAGAGACCCAGTACTTC. This gives the protein CASSGIVWDTQETQYF.